One sample yielded the 8 T cell receptor beta chains listed below, sequenced in a study of cytotoxic CD8 clonotypes in ibrutinib-treated CLL. Profiling relied on immunoSEQ multiplex PCR, and the TCRdb table lists in-frame clones only, not all of them. The sample holds nearly 100,000 clones, approximately 78% seen once. The sample consisted of PBMCs, taken after 12 months of ibrutinib treatment. All receptors derive from a human donor with chronic lymphocytic leukemia.

The chain is built from TRBV2 and TRBJ2-7; 10 bases map to TRBD2. V was pared by 7 bases and J by 5 bases, with 8 bases of the junction left unmatched. Germline CDR1 SNHLY, CDR2 FYNNEI. The CDR3 totals 14 residues. The CDR3 DNA reads TGTGCCAGCAAACCTAGCGGGGGAATCAACGAGCAGTACTTC. It is translated as CASKPSGGINEQYF.

The chain is built from TRBV2 and TRBJ2-5; D might be TRBD1 (5 bases). The CDR3 is 12 amino acids. V lost 6 bases to trimming and J lost 3 bases, with 8 bases between them. CDR1 is SNHLY, CDR2 FYNNEI, per germline. CDR3 protein: CASSWGKETQYF. As DNA, the CDR3 is TGTGCCAGCAGCTGGGGCAAAGAGACCCAGTACTTC. The full variable domain, in which reference TRBV2 and TRBJ2-5 provide the parts outside the CDR3, is EPEVTQTPSHQVTQMGQEVILRCVPISNHLYFYWYRQILGQKVEFLVSFYNNEISEKSEIFDDQFSVERPDGSNFTLKIRSTKLEDSAMYFCASSWGKETQYFGPGTRLLVL.

The chain is built from TRBV30 and TRBJ1-2; possibly TRBD1 for D (5 bases). V was shortened by 5 bases and J by 4 bases, with 11 bases between the two germline ends. Looked up from germline, CDR1 is GTSNPN and CDR2 is SVGIG (reference sequence). This CDR3 comprises 12 residues. CDR3 in amino acids: CAWGRVAYGYTF. The CDR3 DNA reads as TGTGCCTGGGGCAGGGTGGCCTATGGCTACACCTTC.

V usage is TRBV6-5 and J usage is TRBJ2-7, with D uncertain. This CDR3 spans 16 amino acids. Germline V gene lookup returns CDR1 MNHEY and CDR2 SVGAGI. V was pared by 3 bases and J by 0 bases, with 15 bases between. The CDR3, as DNA: TGTGCCAGCAGTTATCGACGGCCGGAGAGCTCCTACGAGCAGTACTTC. The encoded protein is CASSYRRPESSYEQYF.

This sequence joins TRBV19 and TRBJ1-5; D gene unclear. Germline lookup yields CDR1 LNHDA and CDR2 SQIVND (reference sequence). The length of the CDR3 is 14 residues. V shed 3 bases and J shed 5 bases, with 11 bases lying between them. The CDR3 spells CASSIGSDYQPQHF. CDR3 nucleotides: TGTGCCAGTAGTATCGGGTCCGACTATCAGCCCCAGCATTTT.

V gene TRBV7-9 combines with J gene TRBJ2-7; D is ambiguous. Germline lookup yields CDR1 SEHNR and CDR2 FQNEAQ (reference sequence). The CDR3 length is 11 residues. V lost 1 base, J lost 6 bases, and 4 bases lay in between. The CDR3 sequence: CASSLGREQYF. CDR3 nucleotides: TGTGCCAGCAGCTTAGGTCGCGAGCAGTACTTC.

The chain has TRBV7-2 and TRBJ2-1; tentatively, D is TRBD2 (6 bases). In germline, CDR1 is SGHTA, CDR2 FQGNSA. V was pared by 5 bases and J by 8 bases, with 10 bases between. The CDR3 is made up of 12 amino acids. DNA for the CDR3: TGTGCCAGCAGCGCGGGGACGTATGAGCAGTTCTTC. Translating gives CASSAGTYEQFF.

This clone was recorded a few times. The chain employs TRBV2 and TRBJ1-5; weak D call: TRBD1 (5 bases). The length of the CDR3 is 16 residues. Trimming stripped 2 bases from V and 0 bases from J, with 11 bases between. Per the germline V gene, CDR1 is SNHLY and CDR2 is FYNNEI. CDR3 sequence reads: CASSELGGNSNQPQHF. The DNA of the CDR3 is TGTGCCAGCAGTGAACTTGGGGGTAATAGCAATCAGCCCCAGCATTTT.